Following are 25 T cell receptor beta chains from one sample sequenced in a study of T-cell memory formation after mild COVID-19. Using its own MiXCR run on the 5' RACE reads, TCRdb lists one record per CDR3 protein. The data contain 400,000 to 550,000 distinct CDR3 sequences, around 25% of them singletons. Sequenced input: PBMCs or a T cell subset sorted from them (not recorded which). All receptors come from an adult woman who had mild COVID-19 (a few samples of this study predate the infection). Cell type and time point are not known.

The chain combines TRBV29-1 with TRBJ1-1, with 9 nucleotides matching TRBD1. CDR3 length: 16 residues. Losses at the gene ends were 4 bases for V and 0 bases for J; bases not matched to a gene: 9. Per the germline V gene, CDR1 is SQVTM and CDR2 is ANQGSEA. The CDR3 is CSVARTGARVNTEAFF. In nucleotides, the CDR3 is TGCAGCGTTGCCCGGACAGGGGCGAGGGTGAACACTGAAGCTTTCTTT.

This clonotype was observed a few times. The chain employs TRBV12-3 or TRBV12-4 and TRBJ2-3; TRBD2 aligns across 10 bases. V trimming: 5 bases; J trimming: 2 bases; junction bases outside the gene matches: 7. The CDR3 sequence is 16 residues long. The CDR3: CASSRRLAGLTDTQYF. CDR3 in DNA: TGTGCCAGCAGTCGCAGACTAGCGGGCCTCACAGATACGCAGTATTTT.

The rearrangement links TRBV5-1 to TRBJ2-3, with a weak D call TRBD2 (6 bases). Germline CDR1 reads SGHRS; CDR2 reads YFSETQ. This CDR3 comprises 17 residues. Deletions cut 3 bases from V and 2 bases from J, with 19 bases between. Here the CDR3 DNA reads TGCGCCAGCAGCTACACCGGGACTTACCACTACACAGATACGCAGTATTTT. As protein: CASSYTGTYHYTDTQYF.

In this sample, this clonotype turned up a few times. This chain links TRBV30 with TRBJ2-3; a weak D match, TRBD1 (6 bases). Germline V gene lookup returns CDR1 GTSNPN and CDR2 SVGIG (reference sequence). This CDR3 comprises 13 residues. V was clipped by 2 bases and J by 5 bases, with 11 bases between them. The CDR3 reads CAWSPGAGDTQYF. The CDR3 DNA follows: TGTGCCTGGAGTCCAGGGGCGGGAGATACGCAGTATTTT.

The rearrangement uses TRBV7-8 and TRBJ1-1; D possibly corresponds to TRBD1 (5 bases). V lost 10 bases and J lost 6, with 18 bases in between. The CDR3 has 13 residues. Germline assignment: CDR1 SGHVS and CDR2 FQNEAQ. This chain's CDR3 is CATYPPKGSEAFF. DNA of the CDR3: TGTGCCACTTACCCCCCGAAGGGGTCTGAAGCTTTCTTT.

J is TRBJ2-3 and V is TRBV12-3 or TRBV12-4; TRBD2 agrees at 15 bases. V gave up 2 bases and J gave up 3 bases; unmatched junction bases: 6. CDR3 length: 18 amino acids. The CDR3 DNA is TGTGCCAGCAGTTTATGGACTAGCGGGAGGGCCGGGACAGATACGCAGTATTTT. Translated: CASSLWTSGRAGTDTQYF.

The V call is TRBV30, the J call TRBJ2-3; D is possibly TRBD2 (6 bases). Germline lookup yields CDR1 GTSNPN and CDR2 SVGIG (reference sequence). Trimming stripped 2 bases from V and 2 bases from J, with 11 bases between. The CDR3 covers 14 residues. The CDR3 bases are TGTGCCTGGAGTTTGGAGGGACTCACAGATACGCAGTATTTT. This codes for CAWSLEGLTDTQYF. Drawing the rest from reference TRBV30 and TRBJ2-3, the complete variable domain is SQTIHQWPATLVQPVGSPLSLECTVEGTSNPNLYWYRQAAGRGLQLLFYSVGIGQISSEVPQNLSASRPQDRQFILSSKKLLLSDSGFYLCAWSLEGLTDTQYFGPGTRLTVL.

In regard to this clonotype: Germline is not matched at one junction end, which may reflect a read error. The chain uses TRBV3-1 and TRBJ1-2, with 9 bases that match TRBD1. CDR3 size: 14 residues. CDR1 is LGHDT, CDR2 YNNKEL, per germline (reference sequence). The CDR3 protein is CASSHRDRDGGSTF. CDR3 nucleotide sequence: TGTGCCAGCAGCCACCGGGACAGGGACGGTGGCTCCACCTTC.

The J gene is TRBJ2-2, the V gene TRBV6-5; tentatively, D is TRBD2 (6 bases). The germline CDR1 and CDR2 sequences are MNHEY and SVGAGI. The length of the CDR3 is 13 residues. V was shortened by 8 bases and J by 4 bases, with 11 bases between the two germline ends. The CDR3 region has the DNA TGTGCCAGCCTTTATAGCGGCACCGGGGAGCTGTTTTTT. It translates to CASLYSGTGELFF.

Only a few counts were recorded for this clonotype. V gene TRBV7-9 combines with J gene TRBJ2-7; a possible D gene is TRBD1 (6 bases). Germline values: CDR1 SEHNR, CDR2 FQNEAQ (reference sequence). The germline V and J ends were trimmed by 6 bases and 2 bases, with 20 bases remaining between them. This CDR3 region has 16 residues. CDR3 region: CASSQGGVGRPYEQYF. CDR3 DNA: TGTGCCAGCAGTCAAGGGGGTGTGGGCCGTCCCTACGAGCAGTACTTC.

This clonotype was observed a few times. V and J are TRBV4-1 and TRBJ1-4; 7 nucleotides match TRBD1. This CDR3 is built from 15 residues. Germline V CDR1 and CDR2: MGHRA, YSYEKL. The junction had 8 bases not matched to a gene; V was cut back by 0 bases and J by 10 bases. The CDR3 region has the DNA TGCGCCAGCAGCCAAGATCCGGACAGGAGCGGAAAACTGTTTTTT. It translates to CASSQDPDRSGKLFF.

CDR3 nucleotide sequence: TGTGCCAGCAGCCCAGCCTGGCCAGGGGGCAGGTCCTACAATGAGCAGTTCTTC. This gives the protein CASSPAWPGGRSYNEQFF. This chain connects TRBV7-9 to TRBJ2-1; 8 bases are a match to TRBD1. The CDR3 has 18 residues. With V trimmed by 5 bases and J by 1 base, 13 bases remained unmatched. Germline V CDR1 and CDR2: SEHNR, FQNEAQ (reference sequence).

The gene calls are TRBV27 and TRBJ2-7; D is unclear. The CDR3 totals 15 residues. V dropped 6 bases and J dropped 2 bases, with 17 bases sitting between them. CDR1 is MNHEY, CDR2 SMNVEV, per germline (reference sequence). CDR3 protein: CASSLMGFGAYEQYF. The CDR3 nucleotides are TGTGCCAGCAGCCTAATGGGCTTTGGGGCCTACGAGCAGTACTTC.

This clonotype was picked up a small number of times. The V and J genes are TRBV14 and TRBJ2-7; 7 nucleotides align to TRBD1. The junction had 0 bases not matched to a gene; V was cut back by 0 bases and J by 1 base. CDR1 SGHDN and CDR2 FVKESK come from the germline V gene. The CDR3 runs 14 residues. CDR3 nucleotides: TGTGCCAGCAGCCAAGAGGGACAGTCCTACGAGCAGTACTTC. Translated: CASSQEGQSYEQYF.

The chain recombines TRBV29-1 with TRBJ1-2, with D perhaps matching TRBD1 (5 bases). Germline loops: CDR1 SQVTM, CDR2 ANQGSEA. The CDR3 is 12 residues long. The V and J ends lost 6 bases and 5 bases respectively, with 13 bases between them. The chain's CDR3 is CSVLTAGYGYTF. CDR3 nucleotides: TGCAGCGTCCTGACAGCAGGGTATGGCTACACCTTC.

This sequence joins TRBV4-2 and TRBJ2-1; D is unclear. The CDR3 extends over 12 amino acids. The germline gives CDR1 LGHNA, CDR2 YNFKEQ. V lost 1 base to trimming and J lost 13 bases, with 11 bases between them. DNA for the CDR3: TGTGCCAGCAGCCAAGTACAGATATTACAGTTCTTC. Translated, it gives CASSQVQILQFF.

The chain carries TRBV12-3 or TRBV12-4 and TRBJ2-3; 8 bases are shared with TRBD2. This CDR3 is 16 amino acids long. The trim removed 5 bases at V and 0 bases at J, leaving 7 bases unmatched. The CDR3, as DNA: TGTGCCAGCAGTCCCCGGCGGGGGGAAAGCACAGATACGCAGTATTTT. Amino acid sequence: CASSPRRGESTDTQYF.

This clonotype occurred a few times. The chain has TRBV20-1 and TRBJ2-3; D perhaps matches TRBD2 (5 bases). Trimming stripped 5 bases from V and 2 bases from J, with 11 bases between. Germline CDR1 DFQATT, CDR2 SNEGSKA (reference sequence). This CDR3 has 13 residues. This CDR3 is CSALKRDTDTQYF. The CDR3 bases are TGCAGTGCTCTAAAACGGGACACAGATACGCAGTATTTT.

This clonotype was detected only a few times. This sequence joins TRBV9 and TRBJ2-7; D is possibly TRBD1 or TRBD2 (7 bases each). Germline-derived CDR1 and CDR2 are SGDLS and YYNGEE. V lost 3 bases and J 5 bases, leaving 18 bases between the germline ends. The CDR3 runs 15 residues. CDR3 in DNA: TGTGCCAGCAGCGGAGGGGGCACTAGCGAGCACGAGCAGTACTTC. This codes for CASSGGGTSEHEQYF.

The rearrangement joins TRBV7-3 to TRBJ2-3, with 9 positions matching TRBD2. The CDR3 is 17 residues long. In germline, CDR1 is SGHTA, CDR2 FQGTGA. J gave up 4 bases and V 3 bases, and 11 bases lay outside the gene matches. CDR3: CASSLSLRLAVPDTQYF. As DNA, the CDR3 is TGTGCCAGCAGCTTGTCATTGAGACTAGCGGTACCAGATACGCAGTATTTT.

This clonotype was observed a few times. The chain is built from TRBV4-3 and TRBJ2-1; D is uncertain. Trimming took 3 bases from V and 8 from J, leaving 11 bases between them. This CDR3 spans 13 amino acids. Germline CDR1 and CDR2: LGHNA and YSLEER. CDR3 nucleotides: TGCGCCAGCAGCCAGGAAATTGTCTATGAGCAGTTCTTC. It codes for CASSQEIVYEQFF.

This clonotype has only a few counts. The V and J genes are TRBV7-9 and TRBJ2-5; 10 bases are shared with TRBD1. CDR3 size: 16 residues. Trimming at V came to 5 bases and at J to 5 bases, leaving 11 bases not matched to a gene. Germline CDR1 is SEHNR and CDR2 is FQNEAQ (reference sequence). The CDR3 DNA reads TGTGCCAGCAGCACCCCCACCGGGACAGGGGTCGAGACCCAGTACTTC. This codes for CASSTPTGTGVETQYF. Full variable domain (rest looked up from reference TRBV7-9 and TRBJ2-5): DTGVSQNPRHKITKRGQNVTFRCDPISEHNRLYWYRQTLGQGPEFLTYFQNEAQLEKSRLLSDRFSAERPKGSFSTLEIQRTEQGDSAMYLCASSTPTGTGVETQYFGPGTRLLVL.

This clonotype turned up a few times. This chain links TRBV5-1 with TRBJ1-1; possible D gene TRBD1, 5 bases. Germline loops: CDR1 SGHRS, CDR2 YFSETQ. This CDR3 is 14 amino acids long. V lost 5 bases to trimming and J lost 6 bases, with 17 bases between them. The CDR3 region is CASSWRGGGAEAFF. In DNA, the CDR3 is TGCGCCAGCAGTTGGCGTGGGGGAGGAGCTGAAGCTTTCTTT.

The rearrangement links TRBV6-2 or TRBV6-3 to TRBJ1-5; TRBD1 matches 9 bases. Germline V gene data show CDR1 as MNHEY and CDR2 as SVGEGT. Germline trimming cut 0 bases from V and 5 bases from J; bases unmatched to any gene: 2. The CDR3 totals 15 residues. CDR3: CASSYSGQGDQPQHF. As DNA, the CDR3 is TGTGCCAGCAGTTACTCGGGACAGGGTGATCAGCCCCAGCATTTT.

The DNA for the CDR3 is TGCGCCAGCAGCTTGGTTGGGACTAGCGGTGACGAGCAGTACTTC. Residues: CASSLVGTSGDEQYF. The chain uses TRBV5-1 and TRBJ2-7; TRBD2 matches 11 bases. V was clipped by 0 bases and J by 5 bases; unmatched bases: 4. There are 15 residues in the CDR3. Germline assignment: CDR1 SGHRS and CDR2 YFSETQ.